Listed below are T cell receptor beta chains from one sample, sequenced in a study of cytomegalovirus exposure and HLA in healthy donors. This table comes from immunoSEQ multiplex PCR, and its TCRdb copy is limited to in-frame clones, with some not included. This sample's table reports 85,000 to 110,000 clones. The sequencing sample was made of PBMCs. Receptors originate from a man aged 40-55 years in good health and CMV-seronegative. The CDR3 runs from the conserved cysteine through the conserved F or W. The D gene is left open where the match is weak.

d_call	j_call	v_call	cdr3_aa	cdr3_nt
-	TRBJ1-2	TRBV6-1	CATQTTATYGYTF	TGTGCCACCCAAACGACAGCCACCTATGGCTACACCTTC
TRBD2	TRBJ2-2	TRBV18	CASSPPRTSGGGRGGELFF	TGTGCCAGCTCACCACCTCGGACTAGCGGGGGGGGAAGGGGCGGGGAGCTGTTTTTT
-	TRBJ2-2	TRBV7-2	CASSVEVNTGELFF	TGTGCCAGCAGCGTCGAGGTGAACACCGGGGAGCTGTTTTTT
TRBD1	TRBJ2-7	TRBV5-4	CASSRDRVVLEQYF	TGTGCCAGCAGCCGGGACAGGGTGGTCCTCGAGCAGTACTTC
TRBD1	TRBJ2-2	TRBV7-2	CASSWNRGSTGELFF	TGTGCCAGCAGCTGGAACAGGGGCAGCACCGGGGAGCTGTTTTTT
TRBD1	TRBJ1-5	TRBV10-3	CAISGSQTGGLNQPQHF	TGTGCCATCAGCGGATCTCAGACAGGGGGGCTAAATCAGCCCCAGCATTTT
-	TRBJ2-1	TRBV21-1	CASSARTGGDEQFF	TGTGCCAGCAGCGCCCGGACAGGGGGTGATGAGCAGTTCTTC
TRBD1	TRBJ2-5	TRBV5-4	CASSLGTGGVETQYF	TGTGCCAGCAGCTTGGGGACAGGGGGTGTGGAGACCCAGTACTTC
-	TRBJ1-4	TRBV2	CASRGDTNEKLFF	TGTGCCAGCAGAGGGGACACAAATGAAAAACTGTTTTTT
-	TRBJ1-2	TRBV7-9	CASSSPGANYGYTF	TGTGCCAGCAGCTCCCCAGGGGCCAACTATGGCTACACCTTC
-	TRBJ1-2	TRBV12-5	CASGTTDRTDAYGYTF	TGTGCTAGTGGAACCACCGATCGGACAGATGCCTATGGCTACACCTTC
TRBD2	TRBJ2-1	TRBV29-1	CSGITRLAGGNEQFF	TGCAGCGGAATTACGAGACTAGCGGGGGGGAATGAGCAGTTCTTC
TRBD2	TRBJ2-3	TRBV5-1	CASSGTSGMDTQYF	TGCGCCAGCAGCGGGACTAGCGGGATGGATACGCAGTATTTT
-	TRBJ2-5	TRBV5-6	CASSSDRPQETQYF	TGTGCCAGCAGCTCTGACAGGCCACAAGAGACCCAGTACTTC
-	TRBJ2-2	TRBV27	CASSPPGRGRTGELFF	TGTGCCAGCAGTCCGCCGGGCAGGGGGAGGACCGGGGAGCTGTTTTTT
-	TRBJ1-1	TRBV13	CASVEMAGEGITEAFF	TGTGCCAGCGTCGAGATGGCAGGGGAAGGTATCACTGAAGCTTTCTTT
-	TRBJ2-5	TRBV7-7	CASSLSGTQETQYF	TGTGCCAGCAGCTTATCGGGAACTCAAGAGACCCAGTACTTC
TRBD2	TRBJ2-4	TRBV6-1	CASSEASVTSGGIAKNIQYF	TGTGCCAGCAGTGAAGCGAGTGTAACTAGCGGGGGAATCGCCAAAAACATTCAGTACTTC
TRBD1	TRBJ1-2	TRBV19	CASKGQTNYGYTF	TGTGCCAGTAAGGGACAGACTAACTATGGCTACACCTTC
TRBD2	TRBJ2-7	TRBV18	CASSPLAGGNYEQYF	TGTGCCAGCTCACCCCTAGCGGGAGGGAACTACGAGCAGTACTTC
-	TRBJ2-5	TRBV2	CARRLGTSQETQYF	TGTGCCAGGCGACTAGGGACGAGCCAAGAGACCCAGTACTTC
-	TRBJ1-1	TRBV5-1	CASKMGPEAFF	TGCGCCAGCAAGATGGGGCCTGAAGCTTTCTTT
-	TRBJ1-6	TRBV2	CASSERGNSPLHF	TGTGCCAGCAGTGAAAGGGGTAATTCACCCCTCCACTTT
-	TRBJ1-2	TRBV28	CASSLRELRGYGYTF	TGTGCCAGCAGCCTCAGGGAATTAAGGGGCTATGGCTACACCTTC
-	TRBJ2-7	TRBV7-9	CASSPGAVYEQYF	TGTGCCAGCAGCCCAGGGGCAGTCTACGAGCAGTACTTC
-	TRBJ1-2	TRBV28	CASSFGGANYGYTF	TGTGCCAGCAGTTTCGGGGGGGCGAACTATGGCTACACCTTC
TRBD1	TRBJ1-2	TRBV25-1	CASSEWTSEGATGYTF	TGTGCCAGCAGTGAATGGACTTCCGAGGGGGCGACTGGCTACACCTTC
-	TRBJ1-3	TRBV7-9	CASSLGTLGNTIYF	TGTGCCAGCAGCTTAGGGACACTTGGAAACACCATATATTTT
-	TRBJ2-7	TRBV6-5	CASSYSAGAYEQYF	TGTGCCAGCAGTTACTCCGCGGGCGCCTACGAGCAGTACTTC
-	TRBJ2-1	TRBV6-1	CASTESSGAHNEQFF	TGTGCCAGCACTGAAAGTAGCGGAGCCCACAATGAGCAGTTCTTC
TRBD1	TRBJ2-3	TRBV25-1	CASSEPPGQGSSDTQYF	TGTGCCAGCAGTGAACCGCCGGGACAGGGTTCCTCAGATACGCAGTATTTT
-	TRBJ1-3	TRBV11-2	CASSPGGYSGNTIYF	TGTGCCAGCAGCCCCGGAGGTTACTCTGGAAACACCATATATTTT
-	TRBJ1-1	TRBV27	CASSLMGVNTEAFF	TGTGCCAGCAGTTTAATGGGAGTGAACACTGAAGCTTTCTTT
TRBD1	TRBJ2-7	TRBV28	CASSLTGAPYEQYF	TGTGCCAGCAGTTTAACAGGGGCTCCCTACGAGCAGTACTTC
-	TRBJ2-5	TRBV30	CAWSNRVGGVSETQYF	TGTGCCTGGAGTAATCGGGTCGGAGGGGTATCAGAGACCCAGTACTTC
-	TRBJ2-7	TRBV4-1	CASSQDYTAITYEQYF	TGCGCCAGCAGCCAAGATTACACAGCAATTACCTACGAGCAGTACTTC
TRBD1	TRBJ1-2	TRBV27	CASSPRQGHGYTF	TGTGCCAGCAGTCCAAGACAGGGACATGGCTACACCTTC
TRBD2	TRBJ2-7	TRBV27	CASSFITSGRDSYEQYF	TGTGCCAGCAGTTTTATTACTAGCGGGAGGGACTCCTACGAGCAGTACTTC
TRBD1	TRBJ2-1	TRBV19	CASTTGEKQFF	TGTGCCAGTACGACAGGGGAGAAGCAGTTCTTC
TRBD1	TRBJ2-7	TRBV4-3	CASSQGRQGYEQYF	TGCGCCAGCAGCCAGGGAAGACAGGGCTACGAGCAGTACTTC
TRBD1	TRBJ1-5	TRBV19	CASSLPGQGLLGPQHF	TGTGCCAGTAGTCTCCCCGGACAGGGACTCTTAGGGCCCCAGCATTTT
-	TRBJ1-2	TRBV4-3	CASSQETWSDEDF	TGCGCCAGCAGCCAAGAAACATGGAGTGACGAGGACTTC
-	TRBJ2-7	TRBV6-5	CASTRGKGYEQYF	TGTGCCAGCACCAGGGGTAAGGGATACGAGCAGTACTTC
-	TRBJ2-5	TRBV30	CAWSLDTETQYF	TGTGCCTGGAGTTTAGATACGGAGACCCAGTACTTC
-	TRBJ2-2	TRBV19	CASSTGTIDTGELFF	TGTGCCAGTAGTACCGGGACAATTGACACCGGGGAGCTGTTTTTT